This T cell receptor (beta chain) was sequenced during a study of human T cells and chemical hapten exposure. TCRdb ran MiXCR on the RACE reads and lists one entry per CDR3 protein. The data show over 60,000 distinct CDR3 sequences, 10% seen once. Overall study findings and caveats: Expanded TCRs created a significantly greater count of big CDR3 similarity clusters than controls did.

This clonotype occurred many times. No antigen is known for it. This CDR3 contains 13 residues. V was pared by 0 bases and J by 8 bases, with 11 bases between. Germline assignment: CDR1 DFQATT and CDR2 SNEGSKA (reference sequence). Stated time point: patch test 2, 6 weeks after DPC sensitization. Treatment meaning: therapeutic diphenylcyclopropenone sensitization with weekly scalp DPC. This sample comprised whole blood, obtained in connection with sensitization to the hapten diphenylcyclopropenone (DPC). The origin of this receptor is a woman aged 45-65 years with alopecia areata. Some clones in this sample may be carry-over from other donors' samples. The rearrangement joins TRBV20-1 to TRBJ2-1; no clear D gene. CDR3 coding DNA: TGCAGTGCTAGAGATAGGGTTGACCATGAGCAGTTCTTC. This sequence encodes CSARDRVDHEQFF.